Reported below is one T cell receptor (beta chain). The sample belongs to a study of blood T cell repertoires in COVID-19. Study at large: T cells, B-cell-depleted T cells, or PBMCs provided the cDNA or gDNA that served as material.

Libraries were prepared by immunoSEQ multiplex PCR; TCRdb keeps only in-frame clonotypes and omits some of them. The data hold some 390,000 clones, with over 75% observed a single time. V was shortened by 0 bases and J by 2 bases, with 10 bases between the two germline ends. In germline, CDR1 is LGHNA, CDR2 YNFKEQ. The CDR3 covers 15 residues. The TCR sequence derives from a woman between 35 and 50 years old with COVID-19, enrolled during active disease. The chain combines TRBV4-2 with TRBJ2-5; D is perhaps TRBD2 (5 bases). Sequenced material: peripheral blood. The CDR3: CASSQELGGQETQYF. The CDR3 DNA is TGTGCCAGCAGCCAAGAATTGGGCGGGCAAGAGACCCAGTACTTC.